This is a list of T cell receptor beta chains from one sample in a study of T cells in Graves' hyperthyroidism and ophthalmopathy. Each CDR3 protein gets one entry after TCRdb re-called the multiplex PCR reads with MiXCR. Of 300,000 to 500,000 distinct CDR3 sequences listed, around an eighth are singletons. Sequenced sample: blood. The receptors here all came from a man aged 50-59 years with Graves' ophthalmopathy. Each CDR3 is given with its conserved first and last residue. D genes are given only for firm matches. Where a row states a size, it is once, few, many or the class of an expanded clone; other rows omit it.

j_call | v_call | d_call | clone_size | cdr3_aa | cdr3_nt
TRBJ2-3 | TRBV20-1 | TRBD2 | many | CSVQAGVFNTQYF | TGCAGTGTACAAGCGGGAGTTTTTAATACGCAGTATTTT
TRBJ1-5 | TRBV5-6 | . | . | CASSPGGDVKPQHF | TGTGCCAGCAGCCCCGGGGGGGACGTGAAGCCCCAGCATTTT
TRBJ2-7 | TRBV5-1 | . | . | CASSLGTRVDHNEQYF | TGCGCCAGCAGCTTGGGGACACGTGTGGATCACAACGAGCAGTACTTC
TRBJ1-5 | TRBV30 | . | . | CAWSSWDQPQHF | TGTGCCTGGAGTAGTTGGGATCAGCCCCAGCATTTT
TRBJ2-7 | TRBV20-1 | . | . | CSARVTRAQVGEQYF | TGCAGTGCTAGAGTGACTCGGGCCCAGGTGGGTGAGCAGTACTTC
TRBJ2-7 | TRBV20-1 | . | many | CSALGPTTPGAYEQYF | TGCAGTGCTTTAGGGCCAACGACTCCCGGGGCCTACGAGCAGTACTTC
TRBJ2-1 | TRBV2 | TRBD2 | many | CASSAASGSFHNEQFF | TGTGCCAGCAGTGCGGCTAGCGGGAGTTTTCACAATGAGCAGTTCTTC
TRBJ2-7 | TRBV27 | . | . | CASSDAGLKYEQYF | TGTGCCAGCAGTGACGCCGGGTTAAAGTACGAGCAGTACTTC
TRBJ2-3 | TRBV27 | TRBD2 | many | CASSLFGRTTDTQYF | TGTGCCAGCAGTTTATTCGGGAGGACTACAGATACGCAGTATTTT
TRBJ1-1 | TRBV4-1 | . | many | CASSQDLGVAFF | TGCGCCAGCAGCCAAGATTTGGGGGTAGCTTTCTTT
TRBJ1-1 | TRBV5-1 | . | few | CASSQGTRTEAFF | TGCGCCAGCAGCCAAGGGACGAGGACTGAAGCTTTCTTT
TRBJ2-5 | TRBV30 | TRBD2 | . | CAWSVLGLAGVGQETQYF | TGTGCCTGGAGTGTACTCGGACTAGCGGGAGTGGGGCAAGAGACCCAGTACTTC